These T cell receptor beta chains were read from a single sample in a study of cytomegalovirus exposure and HLA in healthy donors. TCRdb keeps only in-frame clones here, not all; method: immunoSEQ multiplex PCR. The sample carries approximately 100,000 clones, around 67% recorded once. Sequenced input: PBMCs. Every receptor here comes from a man in his forties or fifties in good health and CMV-seronegative. Each CDR3 is given with its conserved first and last residue. The D gene is left open where the match is weak. The listing skips clone size in some rows; elsewhere it reads once, few, many or a size class.

abundance,v_gene,j_gene,d_gene,CDR3aa,CDR3nt
.,TRBV2,TRBJ1-1,TRBD1,CASTGTGGKLTEAFF,TGTGCCAGCACCGGGACAGGGGGGAAGTTGACTGAAGCTTTCTTT
.,TRBV5-4,TRBJ2-7,TRBD2,CASSLGTSGYYEQYF,TGTGCCAGCAGCCTTGGGACTAGCGGCTACTACGAGCAGTACTTC
.,TRBV2,TRBJ1-4,.,CASSTGLREKLFF,TGTGCCAGCAGCACAGGGTTGCGTGAAAAACTGTTTTTT
.,TRBV19,TRBJ2-2,.,CASSPQVKVLNTGELFF,TGTGCCAGTAGTCCCCAGGTCAAGGTGCTGAACACCGGGGAGCTGTTTTTT
.,TRBV28,TRBJ1-2,TRBD1,CASNPWDRGSGGYTF,TGTGCCAGCAATCCTTGGGACAGGGGGTCGGGCGGCTACACCTTC
.,TRBV5-1,TRBJ2-7,TRBD1,CASSEGQGNSYEQYF,TGCGCCAGCAGCGAGGGACAGGGTAATTCCTACGAGCAGTACTTC
few,TRBV6-5,TRBJ2-1,.,CASSPTGGRPNEQFF,TGTGCCAGCAGTCCGACCGGGGGGCGCCCCAATGAGCAGTTCTTC
few,TRBV6-5,TRBJ2-7,TRBD1,CASSARDRGYEQYF,TGTGCCAGCAGTGCCAGGGACAGGGGCTACGAGCAGTACTTC
.,TRBV7-9,TRBJ2-3,.,CASSPRGTDTQYF,TGTGCCAGCAGCCCGCGGGGCACAGATACGCAGTATTTT
once,TRBV19,TRBJ1-5,TRBD1,CASRLQGGHNQPQHF,TGTGCCAGTAGACTACAGGGGGGACACAATCAGCCCCAGCATTTT
.,TRBV28,TRBJ1-1,.,CASSFLQMNTEAFF,TGTGCCAGCAGTTTTTTACAGATGAACACTGAAGCTTTCTTT
.,TRBV29-1,TRBJ2-2,.,CSARVNTGELFF,TGCAGCGCCCGGGTAAACACCGGGGAGCTGTTTTTT
few,TRBV29-1,TRBJ1-5,.,CSVQASNQPQHF,TGCAGCGTACAGGCATCCAATCAGCCCCAGCATTTT
few,TRBV10-2,TRBJ1-1,.,CASSEYRNTEAFF,TGCGCCAGCAGTGAATACAGAAACACTGAAGCTTTCTTT
.,TRBV18,TRBJ1-1,TRBD1,CASSLQGYTEAFF,TGTGCCAGCTCACTACAGGGGTACACTGAAGCTTTCTTT
.,TRBV18,TRBJ2-2,TRBD1,CASSLLEGQLNTGELFF,TGTGCCAGCTCACTCCTTGAGGGACAGCTCAACACCGGGGAGCTGTTTTTT
.,TRBV19,TRBJ1-2,.,CASSEYAVTANYGYTF,TGTGCCAGTAGTGAATACGCCGTGACTGCTAACTATGGCTACACCTTC
.,TRBV7-9,TRBJ2-1,TRBD2,CASTPFLAGIYNEQFF,TGTGCCAGCACCCCTTTTCTAGCGGGGATCTACAATGAGCAGTTCTTC
.,TRBV18,TRBJ2-2,TRBD1,CASSSPRGHDTGELFF,TGTGCCAGCTCCTCGCCGAGGGGGCACGACACCGGGGAGCTGTTTTTT
few,TRBV9,TRBJ1-1,.,CASSSVGGSTEAFF,TGTGCCAGCAGCTCAGTTGGGGGGAGCACTGAAGCTTTCTTT
.,TRBV28,TRBJ2-7,TRBD1,CASSFGDRNYEQYF,TGTGCCAGCAGTTTTGGGGACAGAAACTACGAGCAGTACTTC